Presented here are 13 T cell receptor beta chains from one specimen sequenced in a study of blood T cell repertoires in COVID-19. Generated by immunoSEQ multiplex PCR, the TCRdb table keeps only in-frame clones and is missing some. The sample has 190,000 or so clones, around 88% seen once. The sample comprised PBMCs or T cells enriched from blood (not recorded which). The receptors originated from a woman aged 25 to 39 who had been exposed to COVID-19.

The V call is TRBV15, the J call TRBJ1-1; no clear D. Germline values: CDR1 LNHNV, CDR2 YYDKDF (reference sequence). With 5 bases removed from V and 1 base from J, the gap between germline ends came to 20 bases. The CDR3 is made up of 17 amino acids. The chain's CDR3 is CATSPATGRIRNTEAFF. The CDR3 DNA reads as TGTGCCACCAGCCCAGCGACGGGGAGGATACGGAACACTGAAGCTTTCTTT.

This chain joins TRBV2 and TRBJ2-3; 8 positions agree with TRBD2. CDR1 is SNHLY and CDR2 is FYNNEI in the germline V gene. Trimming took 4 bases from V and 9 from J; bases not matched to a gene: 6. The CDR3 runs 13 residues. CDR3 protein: CASSASGGGTQYF. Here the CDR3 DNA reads TGTGCCAGCAGTGCGAGCGGGGGCGGAACGCAGTATTTT.

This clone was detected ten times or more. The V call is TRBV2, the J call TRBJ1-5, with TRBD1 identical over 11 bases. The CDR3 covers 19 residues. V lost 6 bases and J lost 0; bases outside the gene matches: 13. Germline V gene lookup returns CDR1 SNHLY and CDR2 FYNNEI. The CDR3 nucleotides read TGTGCCAGCAGGGGTGGACAGGGGGCTTCCCCCGGTAGCAATCAGCCCCAGCATTTT. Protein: CASRGGQGASPGSNQPQHF.

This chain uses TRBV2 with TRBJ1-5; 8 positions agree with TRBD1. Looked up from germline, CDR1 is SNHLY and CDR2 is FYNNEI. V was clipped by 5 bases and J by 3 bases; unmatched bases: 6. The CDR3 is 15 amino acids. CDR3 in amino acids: CASSSQGAINQPQHF. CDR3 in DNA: TGTGCCAGCAGTAGCCAGGGGGCGATCAATCAGCCCCAGCATTTT.

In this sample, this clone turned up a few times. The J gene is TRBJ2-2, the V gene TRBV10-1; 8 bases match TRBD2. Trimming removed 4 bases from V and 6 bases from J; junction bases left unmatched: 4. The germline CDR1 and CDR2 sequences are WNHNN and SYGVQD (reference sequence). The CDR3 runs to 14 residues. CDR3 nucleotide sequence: TGCGCCAGCAGTGGGAGCGGGGGCCCCGGGGAGCTGTTTTTT. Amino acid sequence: CASSGSGGPGELFF.

CDR3 sequence (DNA): TGTGCCAGCAGTTTACAGGGGGCTGGAGAAAAACTGTTTTTT. Protein sequence: CASSLQGAGEKLFF. The V call is TRBV2, the J call TRBJ1-4; 9 nucleotides align to TRBD1. The CDR3 totals 14 residues. With V trimmed by 5 bases and J by 8 bases, 6 bases remained unmatched. Germline CDR1 SNHLY, CDR2 FYNNEI.

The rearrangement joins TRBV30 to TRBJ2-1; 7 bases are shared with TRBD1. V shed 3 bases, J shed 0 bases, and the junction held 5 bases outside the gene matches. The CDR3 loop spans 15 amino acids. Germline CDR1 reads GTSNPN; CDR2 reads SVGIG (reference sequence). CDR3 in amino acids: CAWRGQLSSYNEQFF. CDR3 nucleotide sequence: TGTGCCTGGAGGGGACAGCTTAGCTCCTACAATGAGCAGTTCTTC.

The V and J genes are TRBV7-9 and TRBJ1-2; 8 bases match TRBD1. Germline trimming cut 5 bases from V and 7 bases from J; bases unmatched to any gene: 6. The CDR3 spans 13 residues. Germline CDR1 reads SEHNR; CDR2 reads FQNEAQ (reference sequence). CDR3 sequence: CASSLGTGSGYTF. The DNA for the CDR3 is TGTGCCAGCAGCCTAGGGACAGGTAGTGGCTACACCTTC.

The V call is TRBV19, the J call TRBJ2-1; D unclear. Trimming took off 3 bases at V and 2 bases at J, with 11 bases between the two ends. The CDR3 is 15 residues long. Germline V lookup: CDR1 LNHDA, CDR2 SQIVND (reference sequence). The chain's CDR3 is CASSITAGAYNEQFF. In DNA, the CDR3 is TGTGCCAGTAGTATTACCGCCGGTGCCTACAATGAGCAGTTCTTC.

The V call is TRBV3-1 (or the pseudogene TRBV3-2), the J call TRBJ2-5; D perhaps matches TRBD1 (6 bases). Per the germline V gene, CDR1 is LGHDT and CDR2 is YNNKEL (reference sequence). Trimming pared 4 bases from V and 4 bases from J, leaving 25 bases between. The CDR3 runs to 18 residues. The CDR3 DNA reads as TGTGCCAGCAGCCCATCGGTTACCGGGACAAAAAAGGGAGAGACCCAGTACTTC. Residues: CASSPSVTGTKKGETQYF.

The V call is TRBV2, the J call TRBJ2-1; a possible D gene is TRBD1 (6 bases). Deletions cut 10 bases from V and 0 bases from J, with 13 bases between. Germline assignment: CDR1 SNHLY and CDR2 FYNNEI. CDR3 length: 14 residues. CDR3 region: CATRQVSSYNEQFF. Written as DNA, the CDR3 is TGTGCCACCCGACAGGTGAGCTCCTACAATGAGCAGTTCTTC. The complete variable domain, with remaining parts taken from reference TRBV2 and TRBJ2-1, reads EPEVTQTPSHQVTQMGQEVILRCVPISNHLYFYWYRQILGQKVEFLVSFYNNEISEKSEIFDDQFSVERPDGSNFTLKIRSTKLEDSAMYFCATRQVSSYNEQFFGPGTRLTVL.

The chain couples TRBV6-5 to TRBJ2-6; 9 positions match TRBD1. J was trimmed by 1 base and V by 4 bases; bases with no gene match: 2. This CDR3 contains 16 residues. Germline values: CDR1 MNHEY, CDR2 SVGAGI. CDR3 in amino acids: CASSSGQGSGANVLTF. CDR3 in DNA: TGTGCCAGCAGTTCGGGACAGGGTTCTGGGGCCAACGTCCTGACTTTC.

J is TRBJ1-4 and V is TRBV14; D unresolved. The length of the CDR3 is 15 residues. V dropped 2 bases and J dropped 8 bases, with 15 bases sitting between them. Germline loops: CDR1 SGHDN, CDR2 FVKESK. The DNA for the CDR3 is TGTGCCAGCAGCCAAATAGGACCTGGCGGGGAAAAACTGTTTTTT. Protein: CASSQIGPGGEKLFF. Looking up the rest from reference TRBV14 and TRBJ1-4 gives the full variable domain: EAGVTQFPSHSVIEKGQTVTLRCDPISGHDNLYWYRRVMGKEIKFLLHFVKESKQDESGMPNNRFLAERTGGTYSTLKVQPAELEDSGVYFCASSQIGPGGEKLFFGSGTQLSVL.